The 3 T cell receptor beta chains reported below all come from one sample, sequenced in a study of response to subunit inactivated influenza vaccine. TCRdb used MiXCR to reprocess the RT-PCR reads, holding one entry per CDR3 protein. The sample includes approximately 530,000 distinct CDR3 sequences, less than 8% seen only once; the top ten take 10% to 15%. The sample was PBMCs from blood, taken around 25 months after vaccination. These receptors were taken from a man between 45 and 75 years old who received an inactivated influenza vaccine.

This clonotype occurred a few times. The gene calls are TRBV12-3 or TRBV12-4 and TRBJ2-4; 7 bases match TRBD2. With V trimmed by 0 bases and J by 8 bases, 4 bases remained unmatched. The CDR3 loop spans 14 amino acids. CDR3 in amino acids: CASSLAGGPYIQYF. Written as DNA, the CDR3 is TGTGCCAGCAGTTTAGCGGGAGGGCCTTACATTCAGTACTTC.

Remarks on this clonotype: This sequence may be a read error, since a much larger clone differs from it by one base. V gene TRBV7-2 combines with J gene TRBJ2-7, with TRBD2 as a possible D gene (6 bases). Germline V CDR1 and CDR2: SGHTA, FQGNSA. The CDR3 runs 14 residues. CDR3 nucleotide sequence: TGTGCCAGCAGTTCGGGGCGCGGGGATTACGAGCAGCACTTC. It yields the protein CASSSGRGDYEQHF.

In this sample, this clonotype turned up many times. The V and J genes are TRBV7-2 and TRBJ2-2; TRBD1 matches 7 bases. V was clipped by 6 bases and J by 2 bases; unmatched bases: 3. Germline CDR1 SGHTA, CDR2 FQGNSA. The CDR3 covers 14 residues. Here the CDR3 DNA reads TGTGCCAGCAGGGGACAGAGAAACACCGGGGAGCTGTTTTTT. Its protein product is CASRGQRNTGELFF. Combining the CDR3 with reference TRBV7-2 and TRBJ2-2 gives the whole variable domain GAGVSQSPSNKVTEKGKDVELRCDPISGHTALYWYRQSLGQGLEFLIYFQGNSAPDKSGLPSDRFSAERTGGSVSTLTIQRTQQEDSAVYLCASRGQRNTGELFFGEGSRLTVL.